This TCR beta chain appears in the sequencing data of a study of control samples from healthy donors and cancer patients. From germline, CDR1 is LNHDA and CDR2 SQIVND (reference sequence). The length of the CDR3 is 14 residues. V shed 7 bases and J shed 6 bases, with 15 bases lying between them. Some clones are missing from TCRdb's copy, which holds only in-frame ones; the method was immunoSEQ multiplex PCR. The sample lists about 75,000 clones, 75% to 90% seen once, with about 14% in the top ten. The chain joins TRBV19 to TRBJ2-2, with D tentatively TRBD2 (5 bases). Sequenced input: blood. The source is a man over 45 in good health. The CDR3 DNA reads as TGTGCCAGTAACCCGATCCCCGGGGCCGGGGAGCTGTTTTTT. Its translation: CASNPIPGAGELFF. The variable domain in full, with the rest retrieved from reference TRBV19 and TRBJ2-2, is DGGITQSPKYLFRKEGQNVTLSCEQNLNHDAMYWYRQDPGQGLRLIYYSQIVNDFQKGDIAEGYSVSREKKESFPLTVTSAQKNPTAFYLCASNPIPGAGELFFGEGSRLTVL.